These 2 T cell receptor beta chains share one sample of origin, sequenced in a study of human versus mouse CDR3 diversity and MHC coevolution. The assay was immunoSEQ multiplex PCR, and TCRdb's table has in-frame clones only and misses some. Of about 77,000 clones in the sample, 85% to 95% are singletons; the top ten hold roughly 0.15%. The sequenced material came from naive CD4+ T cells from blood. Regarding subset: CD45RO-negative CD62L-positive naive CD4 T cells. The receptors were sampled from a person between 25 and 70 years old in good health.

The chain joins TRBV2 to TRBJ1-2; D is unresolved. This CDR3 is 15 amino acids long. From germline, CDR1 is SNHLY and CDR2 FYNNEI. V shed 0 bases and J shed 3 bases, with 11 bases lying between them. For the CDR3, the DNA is TGTGCCAGCAGTGAAGCGGTTCGGGTCGACTATGGCTACACCTTC. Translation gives CASSEAVRVDYGYTF. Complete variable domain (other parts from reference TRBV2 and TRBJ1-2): EPEVTQTPSHQVTQMGQEVILRCVPISNHLYFYWYRQILGQKVEFLVSFYNNEISEKSEIFDDQFSVERPDGSNFTLKIRSTKLEDSAMYFCASSEAVRVDYGYTFGSGTRLTVV.

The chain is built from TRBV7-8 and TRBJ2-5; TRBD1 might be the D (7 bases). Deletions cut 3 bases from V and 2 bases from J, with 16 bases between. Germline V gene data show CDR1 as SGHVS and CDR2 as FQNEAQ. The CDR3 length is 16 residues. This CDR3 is CASSLTRQGPQETQYF. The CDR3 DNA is TGTGCCAGCAGCTTGACTAGACAGGGCCCACAAGAGACCCAGTACTTC.